This T cell receptor (beta chain) derives from a study of T-cell memory formation after mild COVID-19. Study-wide context: TCR clusters mostly belonged to single donors. Study-level results: The authors left the SARS-CoV-2 specificity of second-wave clones peaking on day 37 unconfirmed. Pre-infection memory held some responding clones, suggesting pre-existing cross-reactive T cells responded.

This clonotype was counted between two and nine times. Its target is unknown. The germline gives CDR1 MGHRA, CDR2 YSYEKL. The CDR3 sequence is 18 residues long. Losses at the gene ends were 1 base for V and 6 bases for J; bases not matched to a gene: 9. A 5'RACE reaction primed in the constant segment made cDNA libraries of TCR alpha and TCR beta, and these carried sample barcodes and UMIs. One entry per CDR3 protein, called by TCRdb with MiXCR from the 5' RACE reads. There are approximately 270,000 distinct CDR3 sequences in the sample; around 15% occur only once, and roughly 23% lies in the top ten.

The sequence derives from a man aged 18 to 29 who had mild COVID-19 (a few samples of this study predate the infection). Cell type and time point are not known. J is TRBJ2-1 and V is TRBV4-1, with 13 bases that match TRBD2. The sample was PBMCs or a T cell subset sorted from them (not recorded which). In nucleotides, the CDR3 is TGCGCCAGCAGCCAAGGGTGGCAACTAGCGGGGGGGCCCAATGAGCAGTTCTTC. Translating it yields CASSQGWQLAGGPNEQFF.